This T cell receptor beta chain was sequenced for a study of Graves' ophthalmopathy and Graves' hyperthyroidism. Study-wide context: Cases classed as stable hyperthyroidism had no ophthalmopathy within 18 months of follow-up.

Germline-derived CDR1 and CDR2 are SNHLY and FYNNEI. J lost 7 bases, V lost 5 bases, and 10 bases had no gene match. The CDR3 contains 15 residues. This clonotype was counted only a few times. From RNA, the CDR3 regions of TCR beta chains were amplified and sequenced. Second-round multiplex PCR came after first-round RT-PCR with HTBI primers. MiXCR was run by TCRdb on the multiplex PCR reads, yielding one entry per CDR3 protein. The profile covers 1 million to 1.3 million distinct CDR3 sequences, with about 38% appearing a single time and 11% taken by the ten largest. The origin of this receptor is an adult man with Graves' hyperthyroidism. Sequencing was carried out using peripheral blood or thyroid tissue (not recorded which). The rearrangement joins TRBV2 to TRBJ1-4; 7 nucleotides line up with TRBD1. The CDR3 reads CASSRSRGAGEKLFF. In nucleotides, the CDR3 is TGTGCCAGCAGTCGATCCAGGGGGGCAGGTGAAAAACTGTTTTTT. Looking up the rest from reference TRBV2 and TRBJ1-4 gives the full variable domain: EPEVTQTPSHQVTQMGQEVILRCVPISNHLYFYWYRQILGQKVEFLVSFYNNEISEKSEIFDDQFSVERPDGSNFTLKIRSTKLEDSAMYFCASSRSRGAGEKLFFGSGTQLSVL.